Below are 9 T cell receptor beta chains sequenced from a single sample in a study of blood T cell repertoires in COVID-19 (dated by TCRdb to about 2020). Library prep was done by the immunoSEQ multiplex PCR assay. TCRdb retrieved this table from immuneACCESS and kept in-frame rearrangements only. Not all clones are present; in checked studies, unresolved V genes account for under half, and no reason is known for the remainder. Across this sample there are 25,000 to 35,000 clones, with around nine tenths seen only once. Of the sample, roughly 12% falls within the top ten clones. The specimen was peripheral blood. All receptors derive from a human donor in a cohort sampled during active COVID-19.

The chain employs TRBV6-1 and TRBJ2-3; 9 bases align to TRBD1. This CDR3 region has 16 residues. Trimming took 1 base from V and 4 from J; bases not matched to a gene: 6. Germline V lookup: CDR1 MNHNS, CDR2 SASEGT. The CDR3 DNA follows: TGTGCCAGCAGTGAAGATGGGACAGGGTGGTCAGATACGCAGTATTTT. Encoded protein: CASSEDGTGWSDTQYF.

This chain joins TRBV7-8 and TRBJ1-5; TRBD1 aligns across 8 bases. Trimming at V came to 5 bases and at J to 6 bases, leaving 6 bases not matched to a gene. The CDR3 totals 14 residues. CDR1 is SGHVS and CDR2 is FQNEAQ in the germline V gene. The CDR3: CASSHGQGVQPQHF. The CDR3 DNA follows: TGTGCCAGCAGCCATGGACAGGGTGTTCAGCCCCAGCATTTT.

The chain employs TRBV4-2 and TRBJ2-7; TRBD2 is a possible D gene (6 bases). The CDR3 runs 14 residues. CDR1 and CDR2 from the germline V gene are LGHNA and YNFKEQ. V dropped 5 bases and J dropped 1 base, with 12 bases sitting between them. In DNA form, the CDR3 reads TGTGCCAGCAGCGCGGGACTCCAATCCTACGAGCAGTACTTC. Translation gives CASSAGLQSYEQYF.

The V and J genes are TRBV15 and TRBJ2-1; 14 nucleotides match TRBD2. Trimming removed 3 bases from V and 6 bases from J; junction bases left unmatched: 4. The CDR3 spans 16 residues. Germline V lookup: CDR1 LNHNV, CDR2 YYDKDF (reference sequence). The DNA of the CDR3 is TGTGCCACCAGCAGGCCCGGGACTAGCGGGGGCAATGAGCAGTTCTTC. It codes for CATSRPGTSGGNEQFF.

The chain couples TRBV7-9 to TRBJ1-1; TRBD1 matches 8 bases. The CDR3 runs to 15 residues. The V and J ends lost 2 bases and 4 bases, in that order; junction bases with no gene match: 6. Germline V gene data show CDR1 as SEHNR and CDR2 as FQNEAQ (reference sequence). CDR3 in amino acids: CASSLRGQGATEAFF. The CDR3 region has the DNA TGTGCCAGCAGCTTACGCGGGCAGGGGGCCACTGAAGCTTTCTTT.

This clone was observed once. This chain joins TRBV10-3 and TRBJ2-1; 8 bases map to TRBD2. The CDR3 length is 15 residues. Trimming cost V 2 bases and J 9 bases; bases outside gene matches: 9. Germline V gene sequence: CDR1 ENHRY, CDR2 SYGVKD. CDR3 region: CAISEIGSGIFEQFF. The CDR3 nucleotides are TGTGCCATCAGTGAGATTGGTAGCGGGATTTTTGAGCAGTTCTTC.

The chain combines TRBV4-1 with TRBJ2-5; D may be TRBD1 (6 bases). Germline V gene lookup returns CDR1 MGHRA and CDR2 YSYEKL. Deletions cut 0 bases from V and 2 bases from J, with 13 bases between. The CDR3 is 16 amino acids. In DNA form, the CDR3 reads TGCGCCAGCAGCCAAGATCAGGGGACCGCTCAAGAGACCCAGTACTTC. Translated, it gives CASSQDQGTAQETQYF.

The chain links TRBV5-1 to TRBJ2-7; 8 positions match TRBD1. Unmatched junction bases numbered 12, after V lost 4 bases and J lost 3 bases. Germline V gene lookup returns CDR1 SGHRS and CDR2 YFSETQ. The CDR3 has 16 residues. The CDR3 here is CASSKTGTGDLYEQYF. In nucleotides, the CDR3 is TGCGCCAGCAGCAAGACCGGGACAGGCGACCTCTACGAGCAGTACTTC.

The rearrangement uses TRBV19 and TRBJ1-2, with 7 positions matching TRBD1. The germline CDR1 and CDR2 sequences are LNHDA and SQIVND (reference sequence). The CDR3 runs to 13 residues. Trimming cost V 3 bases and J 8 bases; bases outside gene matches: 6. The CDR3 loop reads CASSIGRGRGYTF. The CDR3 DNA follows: TGTGCCAGTAGTATTGGAAGGGGGCGCGGCTACACCTTC. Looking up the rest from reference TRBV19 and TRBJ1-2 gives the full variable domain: DGGITQSPKYLFRKEGQNVTLSCEQNLNHDAMYWYRQDPGQGLRLIYYSQIVNDFQKGDIAEGYSVSREKKESFPLTVTSAQKNPTAFYLCASSIGRGRGYTFGSGTRLTVV.